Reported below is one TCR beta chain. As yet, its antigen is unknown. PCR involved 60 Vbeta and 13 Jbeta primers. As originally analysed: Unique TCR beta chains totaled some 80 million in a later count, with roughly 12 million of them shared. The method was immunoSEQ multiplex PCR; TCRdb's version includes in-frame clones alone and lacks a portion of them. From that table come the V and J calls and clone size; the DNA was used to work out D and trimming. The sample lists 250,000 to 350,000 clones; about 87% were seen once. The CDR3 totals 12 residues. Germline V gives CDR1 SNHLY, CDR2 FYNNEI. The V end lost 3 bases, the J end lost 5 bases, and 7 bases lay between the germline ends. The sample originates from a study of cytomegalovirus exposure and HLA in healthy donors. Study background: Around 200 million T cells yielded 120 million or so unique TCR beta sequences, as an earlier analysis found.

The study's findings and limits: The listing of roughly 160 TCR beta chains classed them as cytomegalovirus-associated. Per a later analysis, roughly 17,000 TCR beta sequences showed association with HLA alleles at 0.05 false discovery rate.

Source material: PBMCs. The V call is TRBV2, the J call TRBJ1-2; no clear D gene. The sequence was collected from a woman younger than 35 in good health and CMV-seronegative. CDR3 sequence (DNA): TGTGCCAGCAGTGACTTACAGTATGGCTACACCTTC. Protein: CASSDLQYGYTF.